This T cell receptor beta chain was profiled in a study of identical twins. Unique molecular identifiers were present on the cDNA, which also gained a universal primer site by template switching. TCRdb reanalysed the 5' RACE reads using MiXCR and keeps one entry per CDR3 protein. The sample gives fewer than 550,000 distinct CDR3 sequences, roughly 15% of which show up once; roughly 0.43% is in the top ten. Note on this clonotype: Its antigen is not known.

Study-wide results and limits: Rather than following the same donors, the conclusions depended on cross-sectional statistical analysis.

These data were also reused for a study on yellow fever vaccine responses in identical twins.

The source is a woman aged 18-29 years in good health. The specimen sequenced was CD4+ T cells sorted from blood.

CDR3 amino acids: CASSFWTGINNSPLHF. CDR3 nucleotide sequence: TGCGCCAGCAGCTTCTGGACAGGAATTAATAATTCACCCCTCCACTTT. V and J are TRBV5-1 and TRBJ1-6; TRBD1 matches at 7 bases. Germline CDR1 SGHRS, CDR2 YFSETQ. V trimming: 2 bases; J trimming: 5 bases; junction bases outside the gene matches: 7. The CDR3 covers 16 residues.